Presented here are 29 T cell receptor beta chains from one specimen sequenced in a study of naive and memory T cell subsets. An equimolar mix of two oligonucleotides served as the beta constant-region primer for TRBC1 and TRBC2. Four rounds of PCR amplified the ligated cDNA using nested alpha and beta constant-region primers plus SP2. One entry per CDR3 protein results from TCRdb running MiXCR on the UMI-ligation and nested PCR reads. Here the sample spans tens of thousands of distinct CDR3 sequences, about 10% being singletons. Source material: naive CD8+ T cells from blood. The receptors come from a human donor in good health.

This clonotype occurred many times. The rearrangement joins TRBV6-5 to TRBJ2-7; D unclear. V was clipped by 0 bases and J by 3 bases, with 6 bases between them. The CDR3 loop spans 13 amino acids. Germline CDR1 and CDR2: MNHEY and SVGAGI. CDR3 sequence: CASSYSKGYEQYF. CDR3 DNA sequence: TGTGCCAGCAGTTACTCTAAGGGCTACGAGCAGTACTTC.

This clonotype showed up many times. This chain joins TRBV29-1 and TRBJ2-1; D is uncertain. Germline assignment: CDR1 SQVTM and CDR2 ANQGSEA. This CDR3 spans 15 amino acids. V lost 5 bases and J 2 bases, leaving 16 bases between the germline ends. Here the CDR3 reads CSVQDGSVPYNEQFF. CDR3 in DNA: TGCAGCGTTCAGGACGGGTCGGTGCCCTACAATGAGCAGTTCTTC.

This clonotype has a handful of counts. J is TRBJ1-2 and V is TRBV5-6; 7 positions match TRBD1. The germline V gene encodes CDR1 SGHDT and CDR2 YYEEEE. The CDR3 contains 12 residues. The V and J ends lost 4 bases and 8 bases, in that order; junction bases with no gene match: 5. The CDR3 DNA sequence: TGTGCCAGCAGCCCCACAGGGGAAGGCTACACCTTC. It is translated as CASSPTGEGYTF.

At least ten counts were recorded for this clonotype. The V gene is TRBV11-2, the J gene TRBJ2-2, with a possible D match to TRBD2 (5 bases). Germline V gives CDR1 SGHAT, CDR2 FQNNGV. The CDR3 consists of 12 residues. The V end lost 4 bases, the J end lost 7 bases, and 7 bases lay between the germline ends. In DNA, the CDR3 is TGTGCCAGCAGCTACAGCGGCGGGGAGCTGTTTTTT. Residues: CASSYSGGELFF.

This clonotype was recorded many times. The chain employs TRBV20-1 and TRBJ2-7; either TRBD1 or TRBD2 may fit D (6 bases each). V shed 6 bases and J shed 0 bases, with 18 bases lying between them. The CDR3 is 15 residues long. The germline CDR1 and CDR2 sequences are DFQATT and SNEGSKA (reference sequence). CDR3 sequence reads: CSAPRGGGLSYEQYF. The CDR3 DNA sequence: TGCAGTGCCCCGAGAGGGGGAGGCCTCTCCTACGAGCAGTACTTC.

The rearrangement joins TRBV6-5 to TRBJ2-3; weak D call: TRBD2 (5 bases). V lost 0 bases to trimming and J lost 1 base, with 5 bases between them. Germline V gene data show CDR1 as MNHEY and CDR2 as SVGAGI. This CDR3 has 14 residues. The CDR3 nucleotides are TGTGCCAGCAGTTACTCCGGGGGCACAGATACGCAGTATTTT. Protein product: CASSYSGGTDTQYF.

V gene TRBV13 combines with J gene TRBJ2-6; 11 nucleotides align to TRBD2. Germline values: CDR1 PRHDT, CDR2 FYEKMQ (reference sequence). The CDR3 totals 18 residues. V lost 8 bases and J lost 0; bases outside the gene matches: 9. In nucleotides, the CDR3 is TGTGCCAGCGGCCTTAATAGCGGGAGGGCCTCTGGGGCCAACGTCCTGACTTTC. As protein: CASGLNSGRASGANVLTF.

This clonotype appeared many times. The genes are TRBV4-1 and TRBJ2-7; D might be TRBD1 (5 bases). V gave up 4 bases and J gave up 2 bases, with 12 bases separating them. Germline CDR1 and CDR2: MGHRA and YSYEKL. The CDR3 extends over 14 amino acids. The CDR3 region is CASSPRTGPYEQYF. The CDR3 DNA follows: TGCGCCAGCAGCCCCAGAACAGGCCCCTACGAGCAGTACTTC.

This clonotype was counted between two and nine times. The chain carries TRBV5-1 and TRBJ2-3; D uncertain. The CDR3 is 11 amino acids. V lost 3 bases, J lost 5 bases, and 4 bases lay in between. Germline-derived CDR1 and CDR2 are SGHRS and YFSETQ. Here the CDR3 reads CASSYGDTQYF. The CDR3 nucleotides read TGCGCCAGCAGCTATGGAGATACGCAGTATTTT.

This clonotype was counted ten times or more. The chain employs TRBV14 and TRBJ1-2; TRBD1 matches at 7 bases. V trimming: 0 bases; J trimming: 5 bases; junction bases outside the gene matches: 6. This CDR3 is built from 15 residues. Germline values: CDR1 SGHDN, CDR2 FVKESK. The CDR3 reads CASSQDSRGSYGYTF. CDR3 DNA sequence: TGTGCCAGCAGCCAAGACTCCAGGGGGTCTTATGGCTACACCTTC. The whole variable domain, remainder taken from reference TRBV14 and TRBJ1-2, is EAGVTQFPSHSVIEKGQTVTLRCDPISGHDNLYWYRRVMGKEIKFLLHFVKESKQDESGMPNNRFLAERTGGTYSTLKVQPAELEDSGVYFCASSQDSRGSYGYTFGSGTRLTVV.

This clonotype was counted many times. The rearrangement uses TRBV5-1 and TRBJ1-1; maybe TRBD1 (5 bases). This CDR3 is 15 amino acids long. V was pared by 4 bases and J by 3 bases, with 16 bases between. Per germline, CDR1 SGHRS and CDR2 YFSETQ. Here the CDR3 DNA reads TGCGCCAGCAGCCCAGGGAGGGGCCCGGACACTGAAGCTTTCTTT. This gives the protein CASSPGRGPDTEAFF.

This CDR3 reads CASSLGQGGLEQYF. The CDR3 region has the DNA TGTGCCAGCAGCTTAGGACAGGGTGGGCTCGAGCAGTACTTC. The chain carries TRBV7-2 and TRBJ2-7; 7 bases fit TRBD1. V was clipped by 1 base and J by 6 bases; unmatched bases: 6. CDR1 and CDR2 from the germline V gene are SGHTA and FQGNSA. The CDR3 sequence is 14 residues long.

This clonotype was counted ten times or more. The chain carries TRBV9 and TRBJ2-3; D possibly corresponds to TRBD2 (6 bases). Germline-derived CDR1 and CDR2 are SGDLS and YYNGEE. The CDR3 consists of 15 residues. V lost 0 bases to trimming and J lost 5 bases, with 13 bases between them. CDR3 residues: CASSVGALAKDTQYF. In DNA form, the CDR3 reads TGTGCCAGCAGCGTAGGAGCACTAGCTAAAGATACGCAGTATTTT.

The CDR3 here is CASSQRRANTGELFF. The CDR3 DNA reads as TGTGCCAGCAGCCAGCGCCGGGCCAACACCGGGGAGCTGTTTTTT. The J gene is TRBJ2-2, the V gene TRBV7-9; no clear D gene. The CDR3 has 15 amino acids. From germline, CDR1 is SEHNR and CDR2 FQNEAQ (reference sequence). V shed 5 bases and J shed 2 bases, with 12 bases lying between them. Supplemented by reference TRBV7-9 and TRBJ2-2, the full variable domain reads DTGVSQNPRHKITKRGQNVTFRCDPISEHNRLYWYRQTLGQGPEFLTYFQNEAQLEKSRLLSDRFSAERPKGSFSTLEIQRTEQGDSAMYLCASSQRRANTGELFFGEGSRLTVL.

This clonotype was seen ten or more times. This sequence joins TRBV28 and TRBJ2-7, with TRBD2 identical over 7 bases. V dropped 4 bases and J dropped 3; count of bases not matched to a gene: 9. This CDR3 is 15 amino acids long. Looked up from germline, CDR1 is MDHEN and CDR2 is SYDVKM. The DNA of the CDR3 is TGTGCCAGCAGTTCTCAAAAGACTAGCTTCTACGAGCAGTACTTC. This sequence encodes CASSSQKTSFYEQYF.

This clonotype occurred a few times. V is TRBV5-1 and J is TRBJ2-2; 11 nucleotides align to TRBD2. In germline, CDR1 is SGHRS, CDR2 YFSETQ. The CDR3 totals 17 residues. The V segment lost 2 bases and the J segment 4 bases; nucleotides outside the gene matches: 7. Written as DNA, the CDR3 is TGCGCCAGCAGCTTCCACCTAGCGGGAGGAATCACCGGGGAGCTGTTTTTT. Protein product: CASSFHLAGGITGELFF.

The gene calls are TRBV20-1 and TRBJ2-7; the match to TRBD2 covers 12 bases. Unmatched junction bases numbered 3, after V lost 6 bases and J lost 3 bases. The germline CDR1 and CDR2 sequences are DFQATT and SNEGSKA (reference sequence). The CDR3 extends over 13 amino acids. Here the CDR3 DNA reads TGCAGTGCGCGGACTAGCGGGAACTACGAGCAGTACTTC. Its protein is CSARTSGNYEQYF.

CDR3 loop: CASSLKERCTEAFF. In DNA form, the CDR3 reads TGTGCCAGCAGCTTAAAAGAACGGTGCACTGAAGCTTTCTTT. The V and J genes are TRBV7-3 and TRBJ1-1; D call uncertain. This CDR3 is 14 amino acids long. Looked up from germline, CDR1 is SGHTA and CDR2 is FQGTGA. The V end lost 1 base, the J end lost 4 bases, and 10 bases lay between the germline ends.

J is TRBJ2-7 and V is TRBV7-2; D is perhaps TRBD1 (6 bases). CDR3 size: 17 residues. Trimming stripped 0 bases from V and 0 bases from J, with 15 bases between. Germline V gene data show CDR1 as SGHTA and CDR2 as FQGNSA. CDR3 sequence (DNA): TGTGCCAGCAGCTTAGCGCCCCACAGGGCAAGCTCCTACGAGCAGTACTTC. Amino acid sequence: CASSLAPHRASSYEQYF.

The sample holds many counts of this clonotype. The genes are TRBV6-5 and TRBJ2-2; 8 nucleotides line up with TRBD2. The ends lost 10 bases at V and 4 bases at J; junction bases unmatched: 2. Germline V lookup: CDR1 MNHEY, CDR2 SVGAGI. There are 12 residues in the CDR3. The CDR3: CATRGGTGELFF. The CDR3 DNA is TGTGCCACCCGGGGGGGCACCGGGGAGCTGTTTTTT.

This clonotype was seen many times. The rearrangement uses TRBV7-6 and TRBJ2-3; perhaps D is TRBD1 or TRBD2 (5 bases each). This CDR3 has 15 residues. Trimming cost V 1 base and J 6 bases, with 14 bases left between them. From germline, CDR1 is SGHVS and CDR2 FNYEAQ. The CDR3 protein is CASSLGGSQADTQYF. In DNA form, the CDR3 reads TGTGCCAGCAGCTTAGGGGGGAGTCAAGCGGATACGCAGTATTTT.

The chain recombines TRBV28 with TRBJ2-7; D uncertain. V lost 7 bases and J 5 bases, leaving 15 bases between the germline ends. The germline V gene has CDR1 MDHEN and CDR2 SYDVKM. CDR3 size: 13 residues. This CDR3 reads CASTNWVGHEQYF. In DNA form, the CDR3 reads TGTGCCAGCACTAATTGGGTTGGACACGAGCAGTACTTC.

This clonotype was observed many times. The genes are TRBV7-9 and TRBJ2-7; D ambiguous. The CDR3 covers 16 residues. Between the trimmed V and J ends, which lost 0 bases and 4 bases, there was a span of 16 bases. Germline lookup yields CDR1 SEHNR and CDR2 FQNEAQ (reference sequence). The CDR3 DNA reads as TGTGCCAGCAGCTTAGCCCCTTCCGTCCAGGATTACGAGCAGTACTTC. Translation: CASSLAPSVQDYEQYF.

Ten or more counts support this clonotype. The chain links TRBV4-2 to TRBJ1-2; 9 bases line up with TRBD1. CDR1 and CDR2 (germline): LGHNA, YNFKEQ. The CDR3 has 14 amino acids. Trimming took 2 bases from V and 6 from J; bases not matched to a gene: 4. The CDR3 sequence is CASSQTGGEDGYTF. DNA of the CDR3: TGTGCCAGCAGCCAAACAGGGGGCGAGGATGGCTACACCTTC.

The V gene is TRBV27, the J gene TRBJ2-5; TRBD2 is a possible D gene (6 bases). Germline loops: CDR1 MNHEY, CDR2 SMNVEV (reference sequence). Trimming took off 5 bases at V and 5 bases at J, with 18 bases between the two ends. The CDR3 runs 15 residues. The CDR3 DNA reads as TGTGCCAGCAGTCCGGAGCGGGTGAGCTGGGAGACCCAGTACTTC. Protein: CASSPERVSWETQYF.

The chain recombines TRBV4-1 with TRBJ1-2; D remains ambiguous. V lost 0 bases and J 8 bases, leaving 10 bases between the germline ends. The germline gives CDR1 MGHRA, CDR2 YSYEKL. The CDR3 covers 13 residues. The CDR3 reads CASSQDGGEGYTF. The CDR3 coding sequence is TGCGCCAGCAGCCAAGATGGCGGGGAAGGCTACACCTTC.

This clonotype was observed at least ten times. V is TRBV12-3 or TRBV12-4 and J is TRBJ1-1; no clear D gene. V lost 3 bases to trimming and J lost 0 bases, with 11 bases between them. The CDR3 is made up of 15 amino acids. The CDR3 here is CASSFKDPMNTEAFF. The CDR3 region has the DNA TGTGCCAGCAGTTTTAAGGATCCGATGAACACTGAAGCTTTCTTT.

The gene calls are TRBV29-1 and TRBJ1-1; D not certain. The germline V gene has CDR1 SQVTM and CDR2 ANQGSEA. This CDR3 is built from 11 residues. The V end was cut by 5 bases, the J end by 3 bases, with 7 bases between. For the CDR3, the DNA is TGCAGCGTTTCTTCGCACACTGAAGCTTTCTTT. This encodes CSVSSHTEAFF. The whole variable domain, remainder taken from reference TRBV29-1 and TRBJ1-1, is SAVISQKPSRDICQRGTSLTIQCQVDSQVTMMFWYRQQPGQSLTLIATANQGSEATYESGFVIDKFPISRPNLTFSTLTVSNMSPEDSSIYLCSVSSHTEAFFGQGTRLTVV.

The gene calls are TRBV29-1 and TRBJ2-7; possible D gene TRBD2, 5 bases. Germline V CDR1 and CDR2: SQVTM, ANQGSEA. Trimming took off 4 bases at V and 3 bases at J, with 10 bases between the two ends. The CDR3 covers 12 residues. The CDR3 here is CSVGSGFYEQYF. The CDR3 DNA reads as TGCAGCGTTGGGTCGGGGTTCTACGAGCAGTACTTC.